The sequence of this T cell receptor (beta chain) was determined in a study of OX40 agonist ivuxolimab in advanced cancers. At the level of the study: Patients receiving dose escalation had hepatocellular carcinoma, melanoma, renal cell or head and neck cancer. Partial responses were seen in three patients, one with hepatocellular carcinoma and two with cutaneous melanoma.

Sequenced by immunoSEQ multiplex PCR; TCRdb stores in-frame clones only, minus some. The sample has some 66,000 clones; 85% are singletons. Germline CDR1 and CDR2: MGHRA and YSYEKL. The J segment lost 6 bases and the V segment lost 3 bases, leaving 5 bases of the junction unmatched. This CDR3 is built from 14 residues. The V call is TRBV4-1, the J call TRBJ2-1; 7 nucleotides agree with TRBD2. Source: CD4+ or CD8+ T cells sorted from blood, taken in a trial of the OX40 agonist ivuxolimab. The clonotype was recovered from an adult with an advanced solid tumor such as melanoma, head and neck, liver or kidney cancer. The CDR3 DNA follows: TGCGCCAGCAGCCACCTACTAGCGCGCAATGAGCAGTTCTTC. Encoded protein: CASSHLLARNEQFF.